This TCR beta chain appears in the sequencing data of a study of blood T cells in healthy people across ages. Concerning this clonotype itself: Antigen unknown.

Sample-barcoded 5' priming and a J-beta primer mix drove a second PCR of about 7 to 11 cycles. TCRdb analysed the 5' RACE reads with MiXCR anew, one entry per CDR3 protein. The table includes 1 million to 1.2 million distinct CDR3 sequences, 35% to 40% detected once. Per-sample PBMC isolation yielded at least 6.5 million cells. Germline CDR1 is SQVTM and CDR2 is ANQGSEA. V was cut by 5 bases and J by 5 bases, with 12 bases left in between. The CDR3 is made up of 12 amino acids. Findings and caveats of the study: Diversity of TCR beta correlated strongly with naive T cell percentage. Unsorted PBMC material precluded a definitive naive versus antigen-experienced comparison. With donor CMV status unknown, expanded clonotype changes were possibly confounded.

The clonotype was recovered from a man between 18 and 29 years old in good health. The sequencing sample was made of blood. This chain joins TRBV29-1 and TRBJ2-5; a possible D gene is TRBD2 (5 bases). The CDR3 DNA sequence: TGCAGCGTTCAGTGGGGAGAGGAGACCCAGTACTTC. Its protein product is CSVQWGEETQYF.